This TCR beta chain was captured in a study of blood T cell repertoires in COVID-19. In the study overall: Acute-phase and convalescent COVID-19 samples originated in the United States, Italy and Spain. Sources were T cells, B-cell-depleted T cells, or PBMCs; the material itself was cDNA or gDNA.

Source study methods: By means of reference gene primer amplification, nucleated cell counts were estimated. Method: immunoSEQ multiplex PCR; TCRdb's copy keeps in-frame clones and lacks some. V and J calls and clone size are copied from that table; D and trimming were computed from the DNA. The sample has around 130,000 clones, approximately 81% seen once. Trimming took off 7 bases at V and 2 bases at J, with 12 bases between the two ends. In germline, CDR1 is SEHNR, CDR2 FQNEAQ (reference sequence). This CDR3 has 15 amino acids. The source is a man between 60 and 75 years old with acute or convalescent COVID-19. The source material was peripheral blood. The chain carries TRBV7-9 and TRBJ2-6; no reliable D call. CDR3 DNA sequence: TGTGCCAGCACCCCCCAAACGGCTGGGGCCAACGTCCTGACTTTC. Its protein product is CASTPQTAGANVLTF.